Sequencing of this T cell receptor beta chain was carried out in a study of shared clonotypes between healthy human individuals. Sequenced by immunoSEQ multiplex PCR; TCRdb stores in-frame clones only, minus some. The table shows millions of clones, with roughly 94% occurring only once. A split of CD4+ cells into CD45RA+ naive and CD45RA-negative memory subsets was performed. The CDR3 consists of 14 residues. The V gene's germline CDR1 is KGHSH and CDR2 LQKENI. V lost 2 bases to trimming and J lost 13 bases; unmatched junction nucleotides: 13. The sequencing sample was made of naive CD4+ T cells sorted from blood. The subset here: CD45RA+ positively selected. The source is a man aged 18-30 years in good health. The chain has TRBV18 and TRBJ1-1; TRBD1 matches 7 bases. CDR3 sequence (DNA): TGTGCCAGCTCACCAATAGAAGGGGGCGAATGGGATTTCTTT. Translating it yields CASSPIEGGEWDFF.